These 16 T cell receptor beta chains originate from one sample sequenced in a study of cytomegalovirus exposure and HLA in healthy donors. Researchers ran the PCR with 60 Vbeta and 13 Jbeta primers. Generated by immunoSEQ multiplex PCR, the TCRdb table keeps only in-frame clones and is missing some. The sample shows some 150,000 clones, 75% to 85% of them seen only once. The sample consisted of PBMCs. Receptors were obtained from a man aged 25 to 40 in good health and CMV-seropositive.

This clone was seen a single time. The chain couples TRBV9 to TRBJ2-2; 8 bases are shared with TRBD1. CDR3 length equals 17 residues. V was pared by 0 bases and J by 5 bases, with 9 bases of the junction left unmatched. Germline CDR1 and CDR2: SGDLS and YYNGEE. The CDR3 DNA is TGTGCCAGCAGCGTAGCCCCCCAGGGGGCTGGGACCGGGGAGCTGTTTTTT. Residues: CASSVAPQGAGTGELFF.

This chain uses TRBV28 with TRBJ2-1; TRBD2 might be the D (5 bases). Trimming cost V 3 bases and J 7 bases, with 13 bases left between them. Germline CDR1 MDHEN, CDR2 SYDVKM. CDR3 length equals 14 residues. The CDR3: CASSFSAPGNEQFF. As DNA, the CDR3 is TGTGCCAGCAGTTTTTCAGCGCCGGGGAATGAGCAGTTCTTC.

The gene calls are TRBV4-2 and TRBJ2-1; 9 bases match TRBD1. Germline assignment: CDR1 LGHNA and CDR2 YNFKEQ. The CDR3 has 17 amino acids. J lost 7 bases, V lost 0 bases, and 10 bases had no gene match. CDR3: CASSQDGTGTGLNEQFF. CDR3 DNA sequence: TGTGCCAGCAGCCAAGATGGCACGGGGACAGGGTTGAATGAGCAGTTCTTC.

This sequence joins TRBV18 and TRBJ1-5, with 8 bases lining up with TRBD1. This CDR3 contains 14 residues. CDR1 is KGHSH and CDR2 is LQKENI in the germline V gene. V dropped 5 bases and J dropped 9; count of bases not matched to a gene: 9. As DNA, the CDR3 is TGTGCCAGCTCAGCGGGACAGGTCCTCATGCCCCAGCATTTT. It translates to CASSAGQVLMPQHF. The full variable domain, with the rest looked up from reference TRBV18 and TRBJ1-5, is NAGVMQNPRHLVRRRGQEARLRCSPMKGHSHVYWYRQLPEEGLKFMVYLQKENIIDESGMPKERFSAEFPKEGPSILRIQQVVRGDSAAYFCASSAGQVLMPQHFGDGTRLSIL.

The chain joins TRBV6-5 to TRBJ1-1; 7 nucleotides align to TRBD1. Trimming cost V 6 bases and J 1 base; bases outside gene matches: 5. The germline CDR1 and CDR2 sequences are MNHEY and SVGAGI. CDR3 length: 14 amino acids. CDR3 nucleotides: TGTGCCAGCAGCGCGGGACAGACGAACACTGAAGCTTTCTTT. Its protein is CASSAGQTNTEAFF.

The rearrangement joins TRBV28 to TRBJ1-2; 8 bases map to TRBD1. J gave up 7 bases and V 2 bases, and 9 bases lay outside the gene matches. The CDR3 loop spans 15 amino acids. Per germline, CDR1 MDHEN and CDR2 SYDVKM. DNA for the CDR3: TGTGCCAGCAGTTTAAGGACAGGGATCCTCTCTGGCTACACCTTC. This encodes CASSLRTGILSGYTF.

The chain joins TRBV28 to TRBJ2-2; a weak D match, TRBD1 (6 bases). There are 15 residues in the CDR3. Germline V lookup: CDR1 MDHEN, CDR2 SYDVKM. V lost 6 bases and J lost 6, with 17 bases in between. The CDR3 here is CASRIRTATAGELFF. The CDR3, as DNA: TGTGCCAGCAGGATTCGGACAGCAACCGCCGGGGAGCTGTTTTTT.

This chain connects TRBV28 to TRBJ1-5, with no clear D. The V end was cut by 3 bases, the J end by 4 bases, with 10 bases between. Germline V gives CDR1 MDHEN, CDR2 SYDVKM. The CDR3 spans 14 residues. The CDR3 bases are TGTGCCAGCAGTTTTAAGGCAGGTAATCAGCCCCAGCATTTT. Its translation is CASSFKAGNQPQHF.

This chain joins TRBV2 and TRBJ2-3; 9 bases fit TRBD1. Trimming at V came to 8 bases and at J to 3 bases, leaving 9 bases not matched to a gene. CDR3 length: 15 residues. Germline lookup yields CDR1 SNHLY and CDR2 FYNNEI. CDR3 nucleotides: TGTGCCAGCCCCAGCGGACAGGGGAGAACAGATACGCAGTATTTT. It yields the protein CASPSGQGRTDTQYF. Filled out from reference TRBV2 and TRBJ2-3, the complete variable domain reads EPEVTQTPSHQVTQMGQEVILRCVPISNHLYFYWYRQILGQKVEFLVSFYNNEISEKSEIFDDQFSVERPDGSNFTLKIRSTKLEDSAMYFCASPSGQGRTDTQYFGPGTRLTVL.

CDR3 loop: CASSLEGTRGYTF. The CDR3 nucleotides are TGCGCCAGCAGCTTGGAAGGGACAAGGGGCTACACCTTC. The gene calls are TRBV5-1 and TRBJ1-2, with a tentative D call TRBD1 (6 bases). This CDR3 is built from 13 residues. The V gene lost 0 bases and the J gene lost 8 bases, with 11 bases spanning the gap. From germline, CDR1 is SGHRS and CDR2 YFSETQ.

This clone was counted once. This rearrangement joins TRBV30 to TRBJ2-1, with 10 nucleotides matching TRBD2. The germline CDR1 and CDR2 sequences are GTSNPN and SVGIG (reference sequence). After removal of 0 bases from V and 5 bases from J, the junction contained 4 bases not matched to a gene. This CDR3 comprises 15 residues. The CDR3 DNA follows: TGTGCCTGGAGTGTCTCCCTAGCGGGAGACAATGAGCAGTTCTTC. Amino acid sequence: CAWSVSLAGDNEQFF. Full variable domain (outside the CDR3, taken from reference TRBV30 and TRBJ2-1): SQTIHQWPATLVQPVGSPLSLECTVEGTSNPNLYWYRQAAGRGLQLLFYSVGIGQISSEVPQNLSASRPQDRQFILSSKKLLLSDSGFYLCAWSVSLAGDNEQFFGPGTRLTVL.

The gene calls are TRBV7-8 and TRBJ2-7; D might be TRBD2 (6 bases). V lost 1 base, J lost 7 bases, and 14 bases lay in between. CDR1 is SGHVS and CDR2 is FQNEAQ in the germline V gene. CDR3 length equals 14 residues. The DNA for the CDR3 is TGTGCCAGCAGCTTAGTTGGGCTAGCGCGAGAGCAGTACTTC. Translation gives CASSLVGLAREQYF.

The sample holds a few counts of this clone. V usage is TRBV25-1 and J usage is TRBJ1-1; the D gene is possibly TRBD1 (6 bases). CDR3 length: 11 amino acids. The V gene's germline CDR1 is MGHDK and CDR2 SYGVNS. Trimming took 6 bases from V and 11 from J, leaving 13 bases between them. In nucleotides, the CDR3 is TGTGCCAGCAGCGCCGGGACAATGGCTTTCTTT. Translating gives CASSAGTMAFF.

This clone came up once. The chain recombines TRBV9 with TRBJ2-1; D may be TRBD2 (6 bases). From germline, CDR1 is SGDLS and CDR2 YYNGEE. Trimming left V 6 bases short and J 6 bases short, with 13 bases between. CDR3 length equals 13 residues. The CDR3 coding sequence is TGTGCCAGCAATAGCGGAGCCCTCAATGAGCAGTTCTTC. This gives the protein CASNSGALNEQFF.

This rearrangement joins TRBV4-3 to TRBJ1-2, with a tentative D call TRBD1 (5 bases). This CDR3 is 15 amino acids long. V was trimmed by 0 bases and J by 2 bases, leaving 10 bases between them. The V gene's germline CDR1 is LGHNA and CDR2 YSLEER. The CDR3 is CASSQEIDSNYGYTF. In DNA form, the CDR3 reads TGCGCCAGCAGCCAAGAAATTGACAGCAACTATGGCTACACCTTC.

The chain joins TRBV5-1 to TRBJ2-6; 7 bases line up with TRBD1. The CDR3 totals 15 residues. The V and J ends lost 5 bases and 2 bases, in that order; junction bases with no gene match: 4. From germline, CDR1 is SGHRS and CDR2 YFSETQ. CDR3 nucleotide sequence: TGCGCCAGCAGTTATGACAGGGCTGGGGCCAACGTCCTGACTTTC. It translates to CASSYDRAGANVLTF. The variable domain in full, with the rest retrieved from reference TRBV5-1 and TRBJ2-6, is KAGVTQTPRYLIKTRGQQVTLSCSPISGHRSVSWYQQTPGQGLQFLFEYFSETQRNKGNFPGRFSGRQFSNSRSEMNVSTLELGDSALYLCASSYDRAGANVLTFGAGSRLTVL.